This passage covers 8 T cell receptor beta chains from one sample sequenced in a study of technical replicates of blood from a handful of donors. The table came from immunoSEQ multiplex PCR; TCRdb's copy has only in-frame clones and leaves some out. The sample consists of tens of thousands of clones, around 95% of them appearing once. The sample was T cells isolated from PBMCs. These receptors were collected from a human donor in good health.

This rearrangement joins TRBV10-1 to TRBJ2-6, with a weak D call TRBD2 (5 bases). V was pared by 6 bases and J by 2 bases, with 17 bases between. CDR3 length: 17 residues. Germline CDR1 and CDR2: WNHNN and SYGVQD (reference sequence). The CDR3 DNA reads as TGCGCCAGCAGCCCGGGCCCGGGGATGGCTGGGGCCAACGTCCTGACTTTC. It is translated as CASSPGPGMAGANVLTF.

The rearrangement joins TRBV30 to TRBJ1-1; D unclear. The CDR3 contains 13 residues. CDR1 and CDR2 from the germline V gene are GTSNPN and SVGIG (reference sequence). V was pared by 3 bases and J by 0 bases, with 8 bases between. The CDR3 DNA sequence: TGTGCCTGGAGGCAGTTGATGAACACTGAAGCTTTCTTT. Protein product: CAWRQLMNTEAFF. The full variable domain, rest sourced from reference TRBV30 and TRBJ1-1, is SQTIHQWPATLVQPVGSPLSLECTVEGTSNPNLYWYRQAAGRGLQLLFYSVGIGQISSEVPQNLSASRPQDRQFILSSKKLLLSDSGFYLCAWRQLMNTEAFFGQGTRLTVV.

The chain uses TRBV4-1 and TRBJ2-5, with 8 bases that match TRBD1. Trimming cost V 4 bases and J 2 bases; bases outside gene matches: 12. CDR3 length: 17 residues. Germline CDR1 reads MGHRA; CDR2 reads YSYEKL. CDR3 region: CASSRTGTGTLQETQYF. In DNA, the CDR3 is TGCGCCAGCAGCCGAACTGGGACAGGCACACTACAAGAGACCCAGTACTTC.

This chain links TRBV7-9 with TRBJ1-1; tentatively, D is TRBD1 (5 bases). The CDR3 totals 15 residues. The germline V and J ends were trimmed by 1 base and 6 bases, with 15 bases remaining between them. Germline V gene lookup returns CDR1 SEHNR and CDR2 FQNEAQ (reference sequence). The CDR3 coding sequence is TGTGCCAGCAGCTTAGAGGTCAGGGCCTTCGCTGAAGCTTTCTTT. Its translation: CASSLEVRAFAEAFF. The complete variable domain, with remaining parts taken from reference TRBV7-9 and TRBJ1-1, reads DTGVSQNPRHKITKRGQNVTFRCDPISEHNRLYWYRQTLGQGPEFLTYFQNEAQLEKSRLLSDRFSAERPKGSFSTLEIQRTEQGDSAMYLCASSLEVRAFAEAFFGQGTRLTVV.

The chain employs TRBV4-2 and TRBJ2-2; maybe TRBD2 (6 bases). Trimming stripped 1 base from V and 6 bases from J, with 21 bases between. This CDR3 spans 18 amino acids. The V gene's germline CDR1 is LGHNA and CDR2 YNFKEQ. The chain's CDR3 is CASSQVLRTSRRPGELFF. CDR3 nucleotide sequence: TGTGCCAGCAGCCAAGTTTTAAGAACTAGCCGAAGGCCCGGGGAGCTGTTTTTT.

J is TRBJ1-1 and V is TRBV4-1; unclear D gene. V was cut by 0 bases and J by 0 bases, with 14 bases left in between. The CDR3 runs to 17 residues. The V gene's germline CDR1 is MGHRA and CDR2 YSYEKL. The CDR3 spells CASSQENLQKMNTEAFF. For the CDR3, the DNA is TGCGCCAGCAGCCAAGAAAACCTACAGAAGATGAACACTGAAGCTTTCTTT.

V is TRBV2 and J is TRBJ2-7, with TRBD2 identical over 14 bases. The CDR3 has 15 residues. The ends lost 7 bases at V and 2 bases at J; junction bases unmatched: 4. Germline CDR1 reads SNHLY; CDR2 reads FYNNEI. CDR3 residues: CASTGLAGGTYEQYF. The CDR3 DNA sequence: TGTGCCAGCACCGGACTAGCGGGGGGAACCTACGAGCAGTACTTC.

V is TRBV25-1 and J is TRBJ2-7, with D possibly being TRBD1 (5 bases). Germline-derived CDR1 and CDR2 are MGHDK and SYGVNS. This CDR3 has 14 residues. Trimming cost V 2 bases and J 6 bases, with 14 bases left between them. The CDR3, as DNA: TGTGCCAGCAGTGAACCCTCAGACAGACCCGAGCAGTACTTC. Translating it yields CASSEPSDRPEQYF.